These 5 T cell receptor beta chains share one sample of origin, sequenced in a study of blood T cells in healthy people across ages. Alongside a J-beta primer mix, a sample-barcoded 5' primer served in a second PCR lasting roughly 6 to 12 cycles. TCRdb re-called the 5' RACE reads through MiXCR, storing one row per CDR3 protein. This repertoire shows approximately 810,000 distinct CDR3 sequences, roughly 34% found once; its top ten account for approximately 13%. Sequencing input: blood. Every receptor here comes from a man between 18 and 29 years old in good health.

This clonotype appeared many times. The chain recombines TRBV6-2 or TRBV6-3 with TRBJ2-5, with D uncertain. The CDR3 consists of 12 residues. Germline loops: CDR1 MNHEY, CDR2 SVGEGT. The V and J ends lost 4 bases and 5 bases respectively, with 8 bases between them. The CDR3 bases are TGTGCCAGCAGTTTTAGGCGGGAGACCCAGTACTTC. This gives the protein CASSFRRETQYF.

This rearrangement joins TRBV12-3 or TRBV12-4 to TRBJ2-1; D ambiguous. Trimming left V 5 bases short and J 3 bases short, with 8 bases between. The CDR3 runs to 13 residues. In DNA form, the CDR3 reads TGTGCCAGCAGTGTGTGGAGCTACAATGAGCAGTTCTTC. This gives the protein CASSVWSYNEQFF.

As concerns this clonotype: A much larger clonotype is one base distant, so this may be a read error. The CDR3 spells CVSSTIWVRGYTF. CDR3 bases: TGTGTCAGCAGTACCATCTGGGTTAGGGGCTACACCTTC. The V gene is TRBV12-3 or TRBV12-4, the J gene TRBJ1-2; D remains unclear. CDR3 length equals 13 residues.

The sample holds a few counts of this clonotype. This chain connects TRBV12-3 or TRBV12-4 to TRBJ2-3; D unclear. The germline V and J ends were trimmed by 1 base and 3 bases, with 8 bases remaining between them. The CDR3 consists of 14 residues. The CDR3: CASSLGLLTDTQYF. For the CDR3, the DNA is TGTGCCAGCAGTTTAGGCCTCCTGACAGATACGCAGTATTTT.

This clonotype was detected ten times or more. The chain is built from TRBV6-5 and TRBJ1-2; 9 positions agree with TRBD1. Germline CDR1 is MNHEY and CDR2 is SVGAGI. Losses at the gene ends were 6 bases for V and 4 bases for J; bases not matched to a gene: 9. The CDR3 length is 15 residues. CDR3 coding DNA: TGTGCCAGCAGCCCTGACAGGGGGATATTCTATGGCTACACCTTC. This translates into CASSPDRGIFYGYTF.